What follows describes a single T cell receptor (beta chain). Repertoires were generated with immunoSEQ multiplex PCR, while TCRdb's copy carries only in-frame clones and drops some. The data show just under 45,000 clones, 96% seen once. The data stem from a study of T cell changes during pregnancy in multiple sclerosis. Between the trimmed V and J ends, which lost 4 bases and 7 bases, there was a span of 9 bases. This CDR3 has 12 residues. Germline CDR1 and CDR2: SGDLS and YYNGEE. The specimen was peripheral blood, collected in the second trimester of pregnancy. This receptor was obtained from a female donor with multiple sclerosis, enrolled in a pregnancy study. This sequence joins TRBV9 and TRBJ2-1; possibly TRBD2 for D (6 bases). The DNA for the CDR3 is TGTGCCAGCAGCATTGGGAGGAATGAGCAGTTCTTC. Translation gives CASSIGRNEQFF.